Shown below are 2 T cell receptor beta chains from a single sample sequenced in a study of blood T cell repertoires in COVID-19. Sequencing was performed with immunoSEQ multiplex PCR; in TCRdb, only in-frame clones are kept and a portion is missing. The table records about 150,000 clones, roughly 80% of them present only once. Sequencing was carried out using peripheral blood. These receptors came from a woman aged 60-70 years with acute or convalescent COVID-19.

The gene calls are TRBV28 and TRBJ2-6, with D uncertain. The CDR3 consists of 16 residues. The V end was cut by 4 bases, the J end by 0 bases, with 10 bases between. CDR1 MDHEN and CDR2 SYDVKM come from the germline V gene. The CDR3 reads CASSYLQSSGANVLTF. The CDR3 DNA follows: TGTGCCAGCAGTTACCTACAGAGCTCTGGGGCCAACGTCCTGACTTTC. Supplemented by reference TRBV28 and TRBJ2-6, the full variable domain reads DVKVTQSSRYLVKRTGEKVFLECVQDMDHENMFWYRQDPGLGLRLIYFSYDVKMKEKGDIPEGYSVSREKKERFSLILESASTNQTSMYLCASSYLQSSGANVLTFGAGSRLTVL.

The rearrangement uses TRBV6-5 and TRBJ2-1; 10 positions agree with TRBD1. There are 15 residues in the CDR3. V was pared by 6 bases and J by 6 bases, with 8 bases of the junction left unmatched. Germline V gives CDR1 MNHEY, CDR2 SVGAGI. The CDR3 region is CASREGQGMGNEQFF. CDR3 coding DNA: TGTGCCAGCAGGGAGGGACAGGGGATGGGCAATGAGCAGTTCTTC.